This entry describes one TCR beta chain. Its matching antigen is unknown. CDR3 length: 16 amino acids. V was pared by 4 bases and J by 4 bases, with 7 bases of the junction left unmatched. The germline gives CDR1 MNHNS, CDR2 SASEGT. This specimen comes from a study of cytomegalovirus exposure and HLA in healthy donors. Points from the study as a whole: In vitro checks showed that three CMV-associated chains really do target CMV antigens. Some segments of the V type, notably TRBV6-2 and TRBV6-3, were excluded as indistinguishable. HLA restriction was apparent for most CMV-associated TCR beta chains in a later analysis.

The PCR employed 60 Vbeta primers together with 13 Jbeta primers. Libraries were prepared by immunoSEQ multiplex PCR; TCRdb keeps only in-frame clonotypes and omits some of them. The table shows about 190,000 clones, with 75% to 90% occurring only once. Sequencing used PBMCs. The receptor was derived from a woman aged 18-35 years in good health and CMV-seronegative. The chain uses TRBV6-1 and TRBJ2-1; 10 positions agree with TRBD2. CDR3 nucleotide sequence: TGTGCCAGCAGTGGAGGAGGGACTAGCGTTTACAATGAGCAGTTCTTC. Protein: CASSGGGTSVYNEQFF.